These T cell receptor beta chains were read from a single sample in a study of T-cell reconstitution after alpha-beta-depleted transplantation in children. TCRdb called the PCR reads again in MiXCR, with one record for every CDR3 protein. Of around 240,000 distinct CDR3 sequences in the sample, 9.7% are singletons; the top ten hold over 4.5%. The sample consisted of PBMCs from the stem cell graft donor, taken from the stem cell graft. These receptors all come from a human donor who donated a stem cell graft to a child with SCID. The CDR3 runs from the conserved cysteine through the conserved F or W. The D gene is left open where the match is weak.

d_gene,v_gene,CDR3aa
.,TRBV7-9,CASSLGVSNQPQHF
.,TRBV7-9,CASSDPGSYEQYF
.,TRBV7-2,CASSFNRRKETQYF
TRBD1,TRBV19,CASSMGQQETQYF
.,TRBV6-5,CASSSSRQRATNEKLFF
.,TRBV5-1,CASSPYILDTDTQYF
.,TRBV7-8,CASSPSRGGELFF
.,TRBV10-3,CATSLDRYGNEQFF
TRBD2,TRBV7-2,CASSLGGGEQYF
TRBD1,TRBV5-1,CASSLQPGGATEAFF
TRBD1,TRBV6-5,CASSYFGQGANEQYF
TRBD1,TRBV5-6,CASSWDRGTEKLFF
.,TRBV5-1,CASSLPEGLTEAFF
TRBD1,TRBV9,CASSFGQGADTQYF
.,TRBV20-1,CSASRGSGTDTQYF
TRBD1,TRBV2,CASRPTLEGGPTPFF
.,TRBV29-1,CSVSGVSYEQYF
TRBD1,TRBV20-1,CSASGTGGKQETQYF
TRBD2,TRBV10-3,CAIQRSGGAYEQFF
.,TRBV6-2/TRBV6-3,CASRRPPGEAFF
TRBD2,TRBV2,CAGAGREQFF
.,TRBV4-3,CASSPGWGNTEAFF
.,TRBV11-1,CASSPPQRAPGELFF
.,TRBV10-3,CAISDPDRKTNIQYF
.,TRBV20-1,CSASGGMGNSPLHF
.,TRBV6-1,CASSPGGGRGYNSPLHF
TRBD2,TRBV10-3,CAISEAGGATGELFF
.,TRBV20-1,CSATENPEAFF
.,TRBV20-1,CSARYLGAPTDTQYF
TRBD1,TRBV18,CASSPGLTGLIQPQHF
.,TRBV24-1,CATSDAGATNEKLFF
TRBD1,TRBV11-1,CASSFRTGWGTENTEAFF
.,TRBV6-1,CASSPRGLDSPLHF
.,TRBV10-3,CAISPRENTEAFF
.,TRBV20-1,CSSRGNYGYTF
.,TRBV4-2,CASSHAPSNTEAFF
TRBD2,TRBV20-1,CSANRRLAGETQYF
.,TRBV5-1,CASSSGPNQPQHF
.,TRBV20-1,CSARDMAGGDEQFF
TRBD2,TRBV4-1,CASSQWGGETQYF
.,TRBV9,CASSEGGNTGETQYF
.,TRBV11-1,CASSLMDRAPASYNEQFF
.,TRBV7-8,CASSLSTSTDTQYF
.,TRBV27,CASSLSEGSYGYTF
TRBD1,TRBV12-3/TRBV12-4,CASRPKDRGLEQYF
.,TRBV20-1,CSVRGGTSTQETQYF
TRBD1,TRBV7-9,CASSLGQGTYEQYF
.,TRBV14,CASSQLTGGETQYF
TRBD1,TRBV5-1,CASSRRQGWDTEAFF
TRBD1,TRBV5-1,CASSRDRNTGELFF
.,TRBV5-5,CASSLVTVGSPLHF